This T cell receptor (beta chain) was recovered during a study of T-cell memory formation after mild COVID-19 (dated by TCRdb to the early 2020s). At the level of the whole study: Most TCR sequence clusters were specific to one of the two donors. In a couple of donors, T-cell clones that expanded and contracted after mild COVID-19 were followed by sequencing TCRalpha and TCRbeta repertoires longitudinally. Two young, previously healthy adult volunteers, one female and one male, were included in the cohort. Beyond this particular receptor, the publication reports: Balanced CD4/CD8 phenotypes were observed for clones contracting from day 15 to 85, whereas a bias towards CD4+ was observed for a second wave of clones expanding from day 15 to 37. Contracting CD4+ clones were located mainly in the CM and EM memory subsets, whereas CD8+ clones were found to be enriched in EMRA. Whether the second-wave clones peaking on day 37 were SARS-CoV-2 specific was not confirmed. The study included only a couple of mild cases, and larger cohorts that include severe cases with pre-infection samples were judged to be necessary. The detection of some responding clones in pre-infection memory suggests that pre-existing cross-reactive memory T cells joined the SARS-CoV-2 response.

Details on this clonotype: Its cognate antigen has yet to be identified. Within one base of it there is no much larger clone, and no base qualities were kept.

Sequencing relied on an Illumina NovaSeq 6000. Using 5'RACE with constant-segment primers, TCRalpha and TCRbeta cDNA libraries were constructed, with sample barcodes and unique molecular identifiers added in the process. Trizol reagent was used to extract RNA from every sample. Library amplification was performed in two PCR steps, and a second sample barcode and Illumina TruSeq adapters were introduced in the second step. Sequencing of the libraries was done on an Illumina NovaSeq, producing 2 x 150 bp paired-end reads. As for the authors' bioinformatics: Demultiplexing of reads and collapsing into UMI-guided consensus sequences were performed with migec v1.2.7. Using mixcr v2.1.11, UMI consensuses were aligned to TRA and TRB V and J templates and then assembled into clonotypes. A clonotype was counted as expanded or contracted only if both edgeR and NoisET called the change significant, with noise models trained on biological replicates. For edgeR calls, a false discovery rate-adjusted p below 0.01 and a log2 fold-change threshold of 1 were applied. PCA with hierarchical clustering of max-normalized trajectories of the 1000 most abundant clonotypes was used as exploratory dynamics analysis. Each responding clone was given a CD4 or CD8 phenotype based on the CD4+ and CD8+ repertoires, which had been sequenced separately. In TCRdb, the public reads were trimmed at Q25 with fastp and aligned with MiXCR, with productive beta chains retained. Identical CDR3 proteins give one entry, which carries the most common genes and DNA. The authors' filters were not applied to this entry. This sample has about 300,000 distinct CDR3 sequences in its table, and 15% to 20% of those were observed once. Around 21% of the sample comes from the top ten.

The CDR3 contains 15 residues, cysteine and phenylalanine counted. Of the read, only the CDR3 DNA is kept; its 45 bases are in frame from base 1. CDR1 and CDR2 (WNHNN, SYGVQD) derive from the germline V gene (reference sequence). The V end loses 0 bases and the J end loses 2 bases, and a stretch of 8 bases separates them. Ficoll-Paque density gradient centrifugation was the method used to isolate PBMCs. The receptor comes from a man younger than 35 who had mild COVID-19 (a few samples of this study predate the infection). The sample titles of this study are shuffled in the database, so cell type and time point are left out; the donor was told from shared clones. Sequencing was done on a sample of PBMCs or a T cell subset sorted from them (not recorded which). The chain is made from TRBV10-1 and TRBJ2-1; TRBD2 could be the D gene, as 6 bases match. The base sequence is TGCGCCAGCAGTGAGTCGGGGGGTACCTACAATGAGCAGTTCTTC. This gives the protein CASSESGGTYNEQFF.